This T cell receptor (beta chain) comes out of a study of T cell responses to AZD1222 COVID-19 vaccine. General study findings and limits: A reported finding is that nearly half of spike-specific TCRs target unmutated variant regions.

Concerning this clone itself: The antigen remains undetermined.

Assay: immunoSEQ multiplex PCR; the TCRdb copy retains only in-frame clones and omits some. The repertoire consists of under 150,000 clones, with 89% occurring once and the leading ten covering around 9.5%. Germline V gene data show CDR1 as SGHRS and CDR2 as YFSETQ. This CDR3 spans 16 amino acids. V gave up 4 bases and J gave up 4 bases, with 20 bases separating them. The origin of this receptor is an adult who received the AZD1222 COVID-19 vaccine. The chain has TRBV5-1 and TRBJ1-1, with D maybe TRBD1 (5 bases). The sample in question was peripheral blood, obtained 28 days after the second AZD1222 dose. The CDR3 loop is CASSAGGLGDPTEAFF. The CDR3 bases are TGCGCCAGCAGCGCGGGAGGGTTGGGGGACCCCACTGAAGCTTTCTTT.